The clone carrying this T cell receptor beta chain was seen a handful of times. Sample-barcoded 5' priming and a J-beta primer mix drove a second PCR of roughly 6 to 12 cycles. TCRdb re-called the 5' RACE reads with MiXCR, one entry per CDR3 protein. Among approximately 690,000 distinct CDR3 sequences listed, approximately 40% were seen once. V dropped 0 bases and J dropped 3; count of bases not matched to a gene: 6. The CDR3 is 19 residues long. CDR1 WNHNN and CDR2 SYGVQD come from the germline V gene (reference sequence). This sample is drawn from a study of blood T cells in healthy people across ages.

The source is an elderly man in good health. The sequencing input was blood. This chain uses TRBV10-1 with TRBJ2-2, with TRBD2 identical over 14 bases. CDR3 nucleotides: TGCGCCAGCAGTGAGTCGCGACTAGCGGGAGGGCAATACACCGGGGAGCTGTTTTTT. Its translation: CASSESRLAGGQYTGELFF.